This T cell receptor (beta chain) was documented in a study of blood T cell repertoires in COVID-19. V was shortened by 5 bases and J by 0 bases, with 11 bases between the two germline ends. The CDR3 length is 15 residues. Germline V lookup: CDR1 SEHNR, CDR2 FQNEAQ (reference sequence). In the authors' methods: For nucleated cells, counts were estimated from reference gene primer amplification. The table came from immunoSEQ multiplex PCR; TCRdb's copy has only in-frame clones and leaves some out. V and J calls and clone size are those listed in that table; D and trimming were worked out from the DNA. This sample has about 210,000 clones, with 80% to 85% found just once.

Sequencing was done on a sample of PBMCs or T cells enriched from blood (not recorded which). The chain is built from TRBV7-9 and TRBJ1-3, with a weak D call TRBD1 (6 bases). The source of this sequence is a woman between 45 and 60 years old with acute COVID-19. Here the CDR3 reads CASSVQGLSGNTIYF. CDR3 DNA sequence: TGTGCCAGCAGCGTACAGGGCCTCTCTGGAAACACCATATATTTT. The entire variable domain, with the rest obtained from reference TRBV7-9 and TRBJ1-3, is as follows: DTGVSQNPRHKITKRGQNVTFRCDPISEHNRLYWYRQTLGQGPEFLTYFQNEAQLEKSRLLSDRFSAERPKGSFSTLEIQRTEQGDSAMYLCASSVQGLSGNTIYFGEGSWLTVV.